Below are 2 T cell receptor beta chains sequenced from a single sample in a study of blood T cell repertoires in COVID-19. Only in-frame clones appear in the TCRdb table, and some are missing; sequencing was by immunoSEQ multiplex PCR. Here the sample spans about 440,000 clones, nearly 90% being singletons. The source material was PBMCs or T cells enriched from blood (not recorded which). The receptor set was obtained from a woman aged 18-30 years with acute COVID-19.

The V and J genes are TRBV19 and TRBJ2-1; possibly TRBD1 for D (6 bases). The ends were cut back, 5 bases at V and 4 bases at J, with 18 bases in the middle. Germline assignment: CDR1 LNHDA and CDR2 SQIVND (reference sequence). This CDR3 is built from 16 residues. The CDR3 DNA is TGTGCCAGTAGTCCAAGGACACTGGGGGCTTACAATGAGCAGTTCTTC. This encodes CASSPRTLGAYNEQFF.

V is TRBV27 and J is TRBJ2-7; TRBD2 aligns across 14 bases. Germline V gene sequence: CDR1 MNHEY, CDR2 SMNVEV (reference sequence). CDR3 length: 15 amino acids. V was clipped by 2 bases and J by 7 bases; unmatched bases: 4. CDR3 in DNA: TGTGCCAGCAGTTTAGAGACTAGCGGGAGGGGGGAGCAGTACTTC. It specifies CASSLETSGRGEQYF.